Each of the 13 T cell receptor beta chains below was sequenced from the same sample in a study of chemoradiotherapy in HPV16-positive cancers. Assay used: immunoSEQ multiplex PCR; TCRdb lists only in-frame clones, some missing. The sample carries about 1,300 clones, roughly nine tenths recorded once. Here the sequenced sample was tumor tissue, taken from a patient who underwent chemoradiotherapy. The receptors shown here come from a human donor with HPV-associated anogenital cancer.

Worth noting for this clone: This same CDR3 is encoded by further DNA sequences in the sample. This chain links TRBV4-3 with TRBJ2-2; TRBD2 matches at 7 bases. CDR3 length: 14 residues. Looked up from germline, CDR1 is LGHNA and CDR2 is YSLEER. The trim removed 0 bases at V and 7 bases at J, leaving 2 bases unmatched. The CDR3 here is CASSQDRGVGELFF. In DNA, the CDR3 is TGCGCCAGCAGCCAAGATCGGGGGGTCGGGGAGCTGTTTTTT.

The chain is built from TRBV11-2 and TRBJ1-3; D not resolved. CDR1 SGHAT and CDR2 FQNNGV come from the germline V gene. The ends were cut back, 3 bases at V and 3 bases at J, with 9 bases in the middle. There are 14 residues in the CDR3. CDR3 region: CASSFGAGGNTIYF. The CDR3 DNA reads TGTGCCAGCAGCTTCGGAGCGGGTGGAAACACCATATATTTT.

The chain employs TRBV7-8 and TRBJ2-7; 7 bases line up with TRBD1. CDR3 length: 13 residues. CDR1 SGHVS and CDR2 FQNEAQ come from the germline V gene. Trimming took 5 bases from V and 5 from J; bases not matched to a gene: 6. The CDR3 DNA sequence: TGTGCCAGCAGCGATGGGACAGCCGACGAGCAGTACTTC. This gives the protein CASSDGTADEQYF.

The V gene is TRBV7-2, the J gene TRBJ2-5; 7 nucleotides align to TRBD1. The J call may be in error: the DNA end matches TRBJ2-7 better. Germline assignment: CDR1 SGHTA and CDR2 FQGNSA. The CDR3 length is 15 residues. This chain's CDR3 is CASSLHRDSTYEQYF. The CDR3 DNA follows: TGTGCCAGCAGCCTACACAGGGACAGCACCTACGAGCAGTACTTC.

This clone was seen only once. The rearrangement joins TRBV28 to TRBJ1-5; TRBD1 aligns across 8 bases. The CDR3 loop spans 16 amino acids. The germline V gene encodes CDR1 MDHEN and CDR2 SYDVKM. Trimming cost V 5 bases and J 6 bases; bases outside gene matches: 12. CDR3 region: CASSLIGGQVGQPQHF. For the CDR3, the DNA is TGTGCCAGCAGTCTCATAGGGGGACAGGTCGGTCAGCCCCAGCATTTT.

The CDR3 region has the DNA TGCGCCAGCAGCCAAGGGGGGCGCGAGCAGTACTTC. This gives the protein CASSQGGREQYF. The gene calls are TRBV4-1 and TRBJ2-7; perhaps TRBD1 as D (6 bases). Trimming removed 1 base at V and 6 bases at J, with 7 bases between. Per germline, CDR1 MGHRA and CDR2 YSYEKL. The CDR3 has 12 amino acids.

The chain uses TRBV4-3 and TRBJ1-6; TRBD1 might be the D (5 bases). The CDR3 is made up of 13 amino acids. The germline gives CDR1 LGHNA, CDR2 YSLEER. V gave up 4 bases and J gave up 7 bases, with 8 bases separating them. The CDR3 DNA is TGCGCCAGCAGCCGGGACGGCAATTCACCCCTCCACTTT. Protein product: CASSRDGNSPLHF.

This clone has only one observation. The chain links TRBV6-6 to TRBJ2-2; a weak D match, TRBD1 (6 bases). V lost 4 bases, J lost 7 bases, and 16 bases lay in between. This CDR3 is 15 amino acids long. Germline CDR1 and CDR2: MNHNY and SVGAGI (reference sequence). The CDR3 is CASSFAQGFIGELFF. CDR3 nucleotide sequence: TGTGCCAGCAGTTTCGCCCAGGGGTTCATCGGGGAGCTGTTTTTT.

The CDR3 loop reads CASRGDGSRGGLSTDTQYF. DNA of the CDR3: TGTGCCAGCAGGGGGGATGGTAGCCGGGGGGGGTTAAGCACAGATACGCAGTATTTT. The V call is TRBV28, the J call TRBJ2-3, with 8 bases aligning to TRBD2. The CDR3 is 19 amino acids. Germline values: CDR1 MDHEN, CDR2 SYDVKM. The V gene end was trimmed by 6 bases and the J gene end by 0 bases; junction bases not matched to a gene: 17.

This sequence joins TRBV28 and TRBJ2-2, with a weak D call TRBD2 (5 bases). Germline-derived CDR1 and CDR2 are MDHEN and SYDVKM. V shed 4 bases and J shed 0 bases, with 9 bases lying between them. The CDR3 extends over 15 amino acids. The CDR3 sequence: CASSSAATNTGELFF. The CDR3 DNA reads as TGTGCCAGCAGTTCAGCGGCAACGAACACCGGGGAGCTGTTTTTT.

The chain is built from TRBV28 and TRBJ2-5; 9 positions match TRBD1. Per the germline V gene, CDR1 is MDHEN and CDR2 is SYDVKM. This CDR3 region has 15 residues. Germline trimming cut 7 bases from V and 5 bases from J; bases unmatched to any gene: 11. CDR3 region: CASNSQGADLETQYF. The CDR3 DNA reads TGTGCCAGCAACTCACAGGGGGCCGATTTGGAGACCCAGTACTTC.

This clone was observed a few times. The rearrangement joins TRBV19 to TRBJ1-1; a weak D match, TRBD1 (6 bases). The V end was cut by 3 bases, the J end by 4 bases, with 9 bases between. The CDR3 has 13 residues. Germline CDR1 and CDR2: LNHDA and SQIVND (reference sequence). The CDR3 region has the DNA TGTGCCAGTAGTATTCTACAGGGCACTGAAGCTTTCTTT. Protein product: CASSILQGTEAFF.

The gene calls are TRBV4-1 and TRBJ1-6, with D hard to call. The CDR3 is made up of 12 amino acids. Trimming cost V 4 bases and J 9 bases, with 7 bases left between them. CDR1 is MGHRA, CDR2 YSYEKL, per germline. CDR3 sequence reads: CASSRPGSPLHF. The CDR3 nucleotides are TGCGCCAGCAGCCGGCCAGGTTCACCCCTCCACTTT.